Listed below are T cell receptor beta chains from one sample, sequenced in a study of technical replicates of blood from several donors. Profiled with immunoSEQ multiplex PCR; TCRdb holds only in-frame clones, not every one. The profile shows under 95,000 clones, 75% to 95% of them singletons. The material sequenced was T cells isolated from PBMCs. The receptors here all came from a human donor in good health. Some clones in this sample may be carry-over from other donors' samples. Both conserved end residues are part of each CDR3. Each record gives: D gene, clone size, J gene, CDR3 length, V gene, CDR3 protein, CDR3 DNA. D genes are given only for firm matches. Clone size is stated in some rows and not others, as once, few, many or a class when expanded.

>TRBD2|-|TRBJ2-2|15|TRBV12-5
CARGLTSGRGGELFF
TGTGCTAGAGGTTTGACTAGCGGGAGGGGCGGGGAGCTGTTTTTT
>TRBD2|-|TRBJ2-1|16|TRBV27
CASSAQGLAGLNEQFF
TGTGCCAGCAGTGCCCAGGGACTAGCCGGCCTCAATGAGCAGTTCTTC
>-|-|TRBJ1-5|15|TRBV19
CASKRVAGSNQPQHF
TGTGCCAGTAAGCGGGTGGCGGGGAGCAATCAGCCCCAGCATTTT
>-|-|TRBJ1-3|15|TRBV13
CASSKQVNSGNTIYF
TGTGCCAGCAGTAAACAGGTCAACTCTGGAAACACCATATATTTT
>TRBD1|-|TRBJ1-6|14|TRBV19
CASSRDRENSPLHF
TGTGCCAGTAGTCGGGACAGGGAAAATTCACCCCTCCACTTT
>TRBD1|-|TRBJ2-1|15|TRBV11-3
CASSTRQGAYNEQFF
TGTGCCAGCAGCACCCGACAGGGCGCCTACAATGAGCAGTTCTTC
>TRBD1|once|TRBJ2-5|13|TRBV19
CASRSGQLETQYF
TGTGCCAGTAGGTCGGGACAGCTAGAGACCCAGTACTTC
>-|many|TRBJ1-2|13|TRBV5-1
CASRTEPSNGYTF
TGCGCCAGCAGAACAGAACCCTCTAATGGCTACACCTTC
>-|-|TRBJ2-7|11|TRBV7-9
CASSITYEQYF
TGTGCCAGCAGCATTACCTACGAGCAGTACTTC
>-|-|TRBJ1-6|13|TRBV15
CATGPSGDSPLHF
TGTGCCACCGGTCCCTCCGGAGATTCACCCCTCCACTTT
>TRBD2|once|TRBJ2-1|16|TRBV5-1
CASSLVPSGAYNEQFF
TGCGCCAGCAGCTTGGTTCCTAGCGGGGCCTACAATGAGCAGTTCTTC
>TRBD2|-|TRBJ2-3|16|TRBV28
CASSPGLEVHKDTQYF
TGTGCCAGCAGCCCAGGACTAGAGGTTCATAAAGATACGCAGTATTTT
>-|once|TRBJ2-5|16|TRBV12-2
CASRQIVPTRKETQYF
TGTGCAAGTCGTCAAATCGTACCAACTAGAAAAGAGACCCAGTACTTC
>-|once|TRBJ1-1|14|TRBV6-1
CASSEMGLNTEAFF
TGTGCCAGCAGTGAAATGGGGCTGAACACTGAAGCTTTCTTT
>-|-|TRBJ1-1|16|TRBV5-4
CASSLSVGTVWTEAFF
TGTGCCAGCAGCTTGTCGGTGGGGACTGTATGGACTGAAGCTTTCTTT
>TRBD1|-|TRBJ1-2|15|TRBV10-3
CAISESQDRVYGYTF
TGTGCCATCAGTGAGTCGCAGGACAGGGTGTATGGCTACACCTTC
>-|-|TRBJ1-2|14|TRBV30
CAWSAGEGISGYTF
TGTGCCTGGAGTGCTGGGGAGGGGATCAGTGGCTACACCTTC
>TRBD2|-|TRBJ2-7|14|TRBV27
CASSFLAGSYGQYF
TGTGCCAGCAGTTTTCTAGCGGGCTCCTACGGGCAGTACTTC
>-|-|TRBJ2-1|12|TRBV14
CASSYMANEQFF
TGTGCCAGCAGTTATATGGCCAATGAGCAGTTCTTC
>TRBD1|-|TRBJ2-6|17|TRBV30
CAWSAGQVFSGANVLTF
TGTGCCTGGAGTGCCGGACAGGTGTTCTCTGGGGCCAACGTCCTGACTTTC
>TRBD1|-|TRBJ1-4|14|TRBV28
CASSPIDREEKLFF
TGTGCCAGCAGCCCAATCGACAGGGAAGAAAAACTGTTTTTT
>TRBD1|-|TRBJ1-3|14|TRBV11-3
CASSPGGRRNTIYF
TGTGCCAGCAGCCCAGGGGGCAGGAGAAACACCATATATTTT
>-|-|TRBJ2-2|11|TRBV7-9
CASSPTGELFF
TGTGCCAGCAGCCCTACCGGGGAGCTGTTTTTT
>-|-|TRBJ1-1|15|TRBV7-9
CASSLGEALNTEAFF
TGTGCCAGCAGCTTAGGTGAGGCACTGAACACTGAAGCTTTCTTT
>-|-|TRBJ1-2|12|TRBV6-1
CASSETGYGYTF
TGTGCCAGCAGTGAAACAGGTTATGGCTACACCTTC
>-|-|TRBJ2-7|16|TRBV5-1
CASSLPGPGDLDEQYF
TGCGCCAGCAGCTTGCCAGGTCCAGGGGATTTAGACGAGCAGTACTTC
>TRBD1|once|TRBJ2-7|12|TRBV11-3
CASSRQGHEQYF
TGTGCCAGCAGTCGACAGGGCCACGAGCAGTACTTC
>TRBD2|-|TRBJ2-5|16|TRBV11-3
CASSSLAGGPGETQYF
TGTGCCAGCAGCTCCCTAGCGGGGGGGCCGGGAGAGACCCAGTACTTC
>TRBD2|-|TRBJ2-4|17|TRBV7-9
CASSLSSGSLAKNIQYF
TGTGCCAGCAGCTTATCTAGCGGGAGTCTAGCCAAAAACATTCAGTACTTC
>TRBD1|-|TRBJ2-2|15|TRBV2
CASRRDRAGTGELFF
TGTGCCAGCAGACGGGACAGGGCAGGCACCGGGGAGCTGTTTTTT
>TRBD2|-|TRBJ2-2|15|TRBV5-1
CASSSTSALTGELFF
TGCGCCAGCAGCTCAACTAGCGCTCTCACCGGGGAGCTGTTTTTT
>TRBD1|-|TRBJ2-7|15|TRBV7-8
CASSLGQGEGYEQYF
TGTGCCAGCAGCCTAGGACAGGGTGAAGGTTACGAGCAGTACTTC
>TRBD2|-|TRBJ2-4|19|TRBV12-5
CASGLGLLAGVRGKNIQYF
TGTGCTAGTGGTTTGGGATTACTAGCGGGAGTGCGGGGCAAAAACATTCAGTACTTC
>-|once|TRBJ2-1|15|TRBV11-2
CASSRPRGMGDEQFF
TGTGCCAGCAGCCGCCCCAGGGGAATGGGCGATGAGCAGTTCTTC
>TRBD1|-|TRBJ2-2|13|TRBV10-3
CATTGQGGGELFF
TGTGCCACCACGGGACAGGGGGGCGGGGAGCTGTTTTTT
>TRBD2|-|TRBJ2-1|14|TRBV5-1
CASAWLAGGYEQFF
TGCGCCAGCGCGTGGCTAGCGGGAGGGTATGAGCAGTTCTTC
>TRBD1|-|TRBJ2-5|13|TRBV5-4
CASSVTGEETQYF
TGTGCCAGCAGCGTTACAGGGGAAGAGACCCAGTACTTC
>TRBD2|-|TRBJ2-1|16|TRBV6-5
CASSYPRAGGTNEQFF
TGTGCCAGCAGTTACCCTAGAGCGGGAGGAACAAATGAGCAGTTCTTC
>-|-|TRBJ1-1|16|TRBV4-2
CASSQEATRLNTEAFF
TGTGCCAGCAGCCAAGAAGCTACCAGGCTGAACACTGAAGCTTTCTTT
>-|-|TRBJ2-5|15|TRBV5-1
CASSLSSGTGGTQYF
TGCGCCAGCAGCTTATCTAGCGGGACAGGTGGGACCCAGTACTTC
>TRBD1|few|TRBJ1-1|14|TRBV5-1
CASTPGQVGTEAFF
TGCGCCAGCACACCGGGACAGGTTGGCACTGAAGCTTTCTTT
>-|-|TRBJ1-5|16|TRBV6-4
CASSDSPGDSNQPQHF
TGTGCCAGCAGTGACTCACCGGGAGATAGCAATCAGCCCCAGCATTTT
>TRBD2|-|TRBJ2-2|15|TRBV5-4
CASSWGLADTGELFF
TGTGCCAGCAGCTGGGGACTAGCCGACACCGGGGAGCTGTTTTTT
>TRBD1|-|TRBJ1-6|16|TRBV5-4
CASSWAGGQGDSPLHF
TGTGCCAGCAGCTGGGCCGGAGGACAGGGCGATTCACCCCTCCACTTT
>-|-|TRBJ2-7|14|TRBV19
CASSPSLNLNEQYF
TGTGCCAGTAGTCCGTCATTAAACTTGAACGAGCAGTACTTC